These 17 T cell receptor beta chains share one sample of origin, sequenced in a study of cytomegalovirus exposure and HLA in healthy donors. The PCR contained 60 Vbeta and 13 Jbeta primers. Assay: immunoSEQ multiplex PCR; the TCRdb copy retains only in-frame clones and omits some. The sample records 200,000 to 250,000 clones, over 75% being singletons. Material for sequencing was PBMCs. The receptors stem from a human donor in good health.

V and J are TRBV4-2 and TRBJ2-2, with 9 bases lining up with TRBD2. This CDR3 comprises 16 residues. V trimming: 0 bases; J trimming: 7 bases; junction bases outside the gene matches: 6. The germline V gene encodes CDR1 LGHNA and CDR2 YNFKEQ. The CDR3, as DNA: TGTGCCAGCAGCCAAGATCGGGTGCGGGGGGGCGGGGAGCTGTTTTTT. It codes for CASSQDRVRGGGELFF.

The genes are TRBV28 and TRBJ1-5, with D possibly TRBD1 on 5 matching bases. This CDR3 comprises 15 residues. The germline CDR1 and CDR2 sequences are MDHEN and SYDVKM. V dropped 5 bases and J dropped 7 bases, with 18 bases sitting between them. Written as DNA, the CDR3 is TGTGCCAGCAGTACACCCTGGGGGGGGAGGCAGCCCCAGCATTTT. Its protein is CASSTPWGGRQPQHF.

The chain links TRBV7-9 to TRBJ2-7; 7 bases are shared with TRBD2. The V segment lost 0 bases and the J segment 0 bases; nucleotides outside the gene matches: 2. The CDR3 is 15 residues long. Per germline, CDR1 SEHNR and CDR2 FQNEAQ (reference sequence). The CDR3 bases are TGTGCCAGCAGCTTAGCTAGCGGGCACTCCTACGAGCAGTACTTC. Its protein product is CASSLASGHSYEQYF.

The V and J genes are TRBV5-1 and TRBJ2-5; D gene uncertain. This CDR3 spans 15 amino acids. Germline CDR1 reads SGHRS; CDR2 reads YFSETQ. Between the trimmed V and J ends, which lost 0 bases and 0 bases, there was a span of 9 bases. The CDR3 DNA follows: TGCGCCAGCAGCTTGGAGCCCTCGTACCAAGAGACCCAGTACTTC. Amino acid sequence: CASSLEPSYQETQYF.

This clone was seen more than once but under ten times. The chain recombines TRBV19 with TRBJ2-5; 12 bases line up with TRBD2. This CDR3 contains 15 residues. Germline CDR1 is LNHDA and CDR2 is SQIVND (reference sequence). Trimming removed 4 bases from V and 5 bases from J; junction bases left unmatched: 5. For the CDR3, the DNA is TGTGCCAGTAGTACAAGACTAGCGGGAGTGGAGACCCAGTACTTC. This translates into CASSTRLAGVETQYF.

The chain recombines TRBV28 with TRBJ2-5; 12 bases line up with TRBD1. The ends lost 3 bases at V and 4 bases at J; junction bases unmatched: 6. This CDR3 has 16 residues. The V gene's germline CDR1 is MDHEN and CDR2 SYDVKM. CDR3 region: CASSLGGTGGLETQYF. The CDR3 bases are TGTGCCAGCAGTTTGGGGGGGACAGGGGGCTTAGAGACCCAGTACTTC. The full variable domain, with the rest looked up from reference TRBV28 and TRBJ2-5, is DVKVTQSSRYLVKRTGEKVFLECVQDMDHENMFWYRQDPGLGLRLIYFSYDVKMKEKGDIPEGYSVSREKKERFSLILESASTNQTSMYLCASSLGGTGGLETQYFGPGTRLLVL.

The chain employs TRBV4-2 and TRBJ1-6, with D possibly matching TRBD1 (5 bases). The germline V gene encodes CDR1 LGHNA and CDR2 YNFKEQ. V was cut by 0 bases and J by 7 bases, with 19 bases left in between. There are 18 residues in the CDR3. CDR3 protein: CASSQDLMLGGANSPLHF. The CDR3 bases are TGTGCCAGCAGCCAAGATCTCATGCTGGGAGGGGCGAATTCACCCCTCCACTTT.

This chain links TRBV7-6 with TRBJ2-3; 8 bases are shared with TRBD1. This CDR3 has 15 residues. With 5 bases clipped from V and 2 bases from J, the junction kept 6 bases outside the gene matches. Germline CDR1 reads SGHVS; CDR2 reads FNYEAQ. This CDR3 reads CASSPWTGITDTQYF. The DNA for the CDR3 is TGTGCCAGCAGCCCGTGGACAGGGATCACAGATACGCAGTATTTT.

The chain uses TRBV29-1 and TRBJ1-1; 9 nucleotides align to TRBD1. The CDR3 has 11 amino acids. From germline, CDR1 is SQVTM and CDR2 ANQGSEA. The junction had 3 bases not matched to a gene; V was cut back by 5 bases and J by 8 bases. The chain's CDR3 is CSVSDRGEAFF. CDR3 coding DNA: TGCAGCGTTTCTGACAGGGGGGAAGCTTTCTTT.

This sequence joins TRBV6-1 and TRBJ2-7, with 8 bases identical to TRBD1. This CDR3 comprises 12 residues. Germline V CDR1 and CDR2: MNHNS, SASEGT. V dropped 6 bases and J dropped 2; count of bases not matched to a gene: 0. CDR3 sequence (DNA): TGTGCCAGCAGGGACAGGGCCTACGAGCAGTACTTC. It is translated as CASRDRAYEQYF.

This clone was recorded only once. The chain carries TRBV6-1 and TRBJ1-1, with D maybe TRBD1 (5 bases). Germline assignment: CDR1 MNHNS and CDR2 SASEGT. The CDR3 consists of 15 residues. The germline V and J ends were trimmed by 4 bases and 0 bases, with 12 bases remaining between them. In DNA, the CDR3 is TGTGCCAGCAGTGGTGGGGCGCGACTGAACACTGAAGCTTTCTTT. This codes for CASSGGARLNTEAFF.

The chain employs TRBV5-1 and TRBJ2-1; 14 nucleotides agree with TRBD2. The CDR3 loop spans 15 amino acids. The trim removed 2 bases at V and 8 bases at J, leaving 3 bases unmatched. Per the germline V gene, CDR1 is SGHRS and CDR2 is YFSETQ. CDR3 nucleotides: TGCGCCAGCAGCTTCGGGACTAGCGGGAGTGATGAGCAGTTCTTC. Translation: CASSFGTSGSDEQFF.

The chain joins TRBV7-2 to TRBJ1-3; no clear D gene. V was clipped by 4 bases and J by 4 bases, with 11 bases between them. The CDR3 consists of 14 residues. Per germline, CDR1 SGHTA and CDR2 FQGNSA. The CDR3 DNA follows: TGTGCCAGCAGCTCTTGGACTGGCGGAAACACCATATATTTT. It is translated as CASSSWTGGNTIYF. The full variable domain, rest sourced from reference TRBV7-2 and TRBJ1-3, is GAGVSQSPSNKVTEKGKDVELRCDPISGHTALYWYRQSLGQGLEFLIYFQGNSAPDKSGLPSDRFSAERTGGSVSTLTIQRTQQEDSAVYLCASSSWTGGNTIYFGEGSWLTVV.

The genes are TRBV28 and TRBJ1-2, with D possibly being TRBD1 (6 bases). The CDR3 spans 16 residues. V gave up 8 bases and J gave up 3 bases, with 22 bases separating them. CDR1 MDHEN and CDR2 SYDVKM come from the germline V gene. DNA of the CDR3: TGTGCCAGCTTACTACCGGGACAAAGTTTGGACTATGGCTACACCTTC. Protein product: CASLLPGQSLDYGYTF.

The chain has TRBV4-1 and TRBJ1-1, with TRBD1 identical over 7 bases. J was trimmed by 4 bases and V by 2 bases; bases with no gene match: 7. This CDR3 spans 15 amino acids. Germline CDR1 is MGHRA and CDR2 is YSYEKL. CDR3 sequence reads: CASSQPTGSSTEAFF. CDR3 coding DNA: TGCGCCAGCAGCCAACCGACAGGGTCTAGCACTGAAGCTTTCTTT.

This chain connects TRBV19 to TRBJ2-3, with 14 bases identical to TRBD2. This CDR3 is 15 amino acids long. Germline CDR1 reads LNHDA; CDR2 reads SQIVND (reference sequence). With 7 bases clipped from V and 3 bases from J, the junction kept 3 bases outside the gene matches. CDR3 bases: TGTGCCAGTATGGGACTAGCGGGAGTAACAGATACGCAGTATTTT. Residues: CASMGLAGVTDTQYF.

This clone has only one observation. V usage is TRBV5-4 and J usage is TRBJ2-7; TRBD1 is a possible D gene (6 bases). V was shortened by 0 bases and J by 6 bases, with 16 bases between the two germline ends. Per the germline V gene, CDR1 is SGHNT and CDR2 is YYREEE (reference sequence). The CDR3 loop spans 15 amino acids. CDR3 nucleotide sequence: TGTGCCAGCAGCTTGGGTGGGGGCCCATCGTCCGAGCAGTACTTC. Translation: CASSLGGGPSSEQYF. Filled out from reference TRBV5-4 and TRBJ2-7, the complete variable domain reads ETGVTQSPTHLIKTRGQQVTLRCSSQSGHNTVSWYQQALGQGPQFIFQYYREEENGRGNFPPRFSGLQFPNYSSELNVNALELDDSALYLCASSLGGGPSSEQYFGPGTRLTVT.